These T cell receptor beta chains were read from a single sample in a study of technical replicates of blood from a few donors. Method: immunoSEQ multiplex PCR; TCRdb's copy keeps in-frame clones and lacks some. The table includes approximately 81,000 clones, 90% to 96% detected once. Sequenced sample: T cells isolated from PBMCs. The receptor source for this set is a human donor in good health. CDR3s include the opening cysteine and the closing phenylalanine or tryptophan. The order of the fields is CDR3 DNA, CDR3 protein, clone size, J gene, V gene, D gene. D genes are given only for firm matches. Size is stated for part of the rows, as once, few or many counts, or as a class when the clone is expanded.

TGTGCCAGCTCACCAGGTCGAGCTATGAACACTGAAGCTTTCTTT,CASSPGRAMNTEAFF,-,TRBJ1-1,TRBV18,-
TGTGCCAGCAGCTCGGGGACAAGTTCCTACGAGCAGTACTTC,CASSSGTSSYEQYF,-,TRBJ2-7,TRBV5-4,-
TGTGCCATCAGTGAAGGGGAACAGAACCATGGCTACACCTTC,CAISEGEQNHGYTF,-,TRBJ1-2,TRBV10-3,-
TGTGCCAGCAGCTCCGCCAGGGACAGAAAAAAAGAGACCCAGTACTTC,CASSSARDRKKETQYF,-,TRBJ2-5,TRBV11-2,TRBD1
TGTGCCAGCAGCTATCTTTCCAGTCGGGACAGGGGAATCGTCGAGCAGTACTTC,CASSYLSSRDRGIVEQYF,once,TRBJ2-7,TRBV7-8,TRBD1
TGTGCCAGCAGCTTAGGCCGGGACTTATCCTACGAGCAGTACTTC,CASSLGRDLSYEQYF,-,TRBJ2-7,TRBV7-3,-
TGTGCCAGTACATCCAGACAGGGGGCTGATTGGCCCCAGCATTTT,CASTSRQGADWPQHF,-,TRBJ1-5,TRBV19,TRBD1
TGTGCCAGCAGCGGGTCAAAGCTCAAGCCTAGCGAGAACACCGGGGAGCTGTTTTTT,CASSGSKLKPSENTGELFF,once,TRBJ2-2,TRBV11-3,-
TGCGCCAGCAAATTGAGAGCGGGAGGCGAGGAGACCCAGTACTTC,CASKLRAGGEETQYF,-,TRBJ2-5,TRBV5-1,TRBD2
TGTGCCAGCAGCTTAGGGCGGCCTCAAGGTTACGAGCAGTACTTC,CASSLGRPQGYEQYF,-,TRBJ2-7,TRBV11-3,-
TGTGCCAGCAGCTTAGACAACAGCCTCTCTGGAAACACCATATATTTT,CASSLDNSLSGNTIYF,-,TRBJ1-3,TRBV7-9,-
TGTGCCAGCAGCTCGTGGGACAGGGACCACGAGCAGTACTTC,CASSSWDRDHEQYF,-,TRBJ2-7,TRBV11-3,TRBD1
TGTGCCAGCAGCTTGGATAGCGAGCGCCTGAGGGAGCTGTTTTTT,CASSLDSERLRELFF,once,TRBJ2-2,TRBV11-2,-
TGCGCCAGCAGCCTACTGGGCTACTTCACAGATACGCAGTATTTT,CASSLLGYFTDTQYF,-,TRBJ2-3,TRBV5-1,-
TGCGCCAGCAGCCAAGATGGACCGACAGGGGTGTTCTATGGCTACACCTTC,CASSQDGPTGVFYGYTF,once,TRBJ1-2,TRBV4-1,TRBD1
TGTGCCAGCAGTTTGTCAGGGGAGCAGTTCTTC,CASSLSGEQFF,-,TRBJ2-1,TRBV6-6,-
TGTGCCAGCAGTTTAGGACAGTACGAGCAGTACTTC,CASSLGQYEQYF,-,TRBJ2-7,TRBV27,-
TGTGCCAGCAGTCTACTACAGGGGGCGAACACCGGGGAGCTGTTTTTT,CASSLLQGANTGELFF,-,TRBJ2-2,TRBV25-1,TRBD1
TGTGCCAGCAGTTTCTCACAGAGGAACACTGAAGCTTTCTTT,CASSFSQRNTEAFF,-,TRBJ1-1,TRBV25-1,-
TGTGCCAGCAGCTTGGCCCTAGATCCAACTAATGAAAAACTGTTTTTT,CASSLALDPTNEKLFF,-,TRBJ1-4,TRBV5-8,-
TGTGCCAGCAGCTTGAAAAGGGGGTCCTACGAGCAGTACTTC,CASSLKRGSYEQYF,-,TRBJ2-7,TRBV7-9,-
TGTGCCAGCAAAACTAGCGGGAGTTTCTACAATGAGCAGTTCTTC,CASKTSGSFYNEQFF,-,TRBJ2-1,TRBV7-2,TRBD2
TGCGCCAGCAGCCAAGGGCGAAGTGGGAGGGCTTATCAGCCCCAGCATTTT,CASSQGRSGRAYQPQHF,-,TRBJ1-5,TRBV4-1,-
TGTGCCAGCAGTTTGTCAGCCGGGACTGTGAACACTGAAGCTTTCTTT,CASSLSAGTVNTEAFF,-,TRBJ1-1,TRBV27,-
TGTGCCAGCAGCCTGGGGGGTAATAGCAATCAGCCCCAGCATTTT,CASSLGGNSNQPQHF,few,TRBJ1-5,TRBV9,-
TGTGCCAGCAGCTTGGTGTCGGGGGACGAGCAGTACTTC,CASSLVSGDEQYF,once,TRBJ2-7,TRBV5-4,-
TGTGCCAGCAGTTCCTCTTGGGACACCTACAAAAACATTCAGTACTTC,CASSSSWDTYKNIQYF,-,TRBJ2-4,TRBV27,-
TGTGCCAGCTCTATGAACACTGAAGCTTTCTTT,CASSMNTEAFF,-,TRBJ1-1,TRBV28,-
TGTGCCAGCAGCTTGCTTCAGGGTGGAAACACCATATATTTT,CASSLLQGGNTIYF,-,TRBJ1-3,TRBV5-6,-
TGTGCCAGCAAAGAGAGAGGACAGGGGGGCAATGAGCAGTTCTTC,CASKERGQGGNEQFF,-,TRBJ2-1,TRBV6-1,TRBD1
TGCGCCAGCAGAGGGACAGGGGGACCTGGCTACACCTTC,CASRGTGGPGYTF,once,TRBJ1-2,TRBV4-1,TRBD1
TGTGCCACCAGCAGACGACTAGCGACCTACAATGAGCAGTTCTTC,CATSRRLATYNEQFF,-,TRBJ2-1,TRBV15,TRBD2
TGTGCCAGCAGTCTTAGACCGGGACAGGGAAAGGAGACCCAGTACTTC,CASSLRPGQGKETQYF,-,TRBJ2-5,TRBV27,TRBD1
TGTGCCAGCTCACCATCCGGGACAGGGGATGAGCAGTACTTC,CASSPSGTGDEQYF,-,TRBJ2-7,TRBV18,TRBD1
TGCGCCAGCAGCCCGGGAACTAGCGGGACCTTGGTCACCCGAGTACAGTACTTC,CASSPGTSGTLVTRVQYF,-,TRBJ2-5,TRBV4-1,TRBD2
TGCGCCAGCAGCCAAGTCCAGGGGTGGGATACGCAGTATTTT,CASSQVQGWDTQYF,-,TRBJ2-3,TRBV4-1,-
TGTGCCAGCAGTGCGGAGACAGGGTGGGGCGGCGATGAGCAGTTCTTC,CASSAETGWGGDEQFF,-,TRBJ2-1,TRBV27,TRBD1
TGTGCCAGCAGGAGGGTCGGTGAGTCCTACGAGCAGTACTTC,CASRRVGESYEQYF,-,TRBJ2-7,TRBV6-1,-
TGTGCCACCTTAGCGGGAGAGACCCAGTACTTC,CATLAGETQYF,-,TRBJ2-5,TRBV28,TRBD2
TGTGCCAGCAGCCCGGTGGAGGAGCAGTACTTC,CASSPVEEQYF,-,TRBJ2-7,TRBV7-9,-
TGTGCCAGCAGTGAAGAGGGGTTAAACACTGAAGCTTTCTTT,CASSEEGLNTEAFF,-,TRBJ1-1,TRBV2,-
TGTGCCAGCAGCATAGCCGGGACAGAAGAGACCCAGTACTTC,CASSIAGTEETQYF,-,TRBJ2-5,TRBV7-8,TRBD1
TGTGCCAGCAGTTTGTGGGGGGGCCCCTACGAGCAGTACTTC,CASSLWGGPYEQYF,-,TRBJ2-7,TRBV28,-
TGTGCCAGCAGTTATAGCGGAATACAAGAGACCCAGTACTTC,CASSYSGIQETQYF,-,TRBJ2-5,TRBV25-1,-
TGCGCCAGCAGCCAAGATGGACAACTAGCGGGAGATAGTGAGCAGTTCTTC,CASSQDGQLAGDSEQFF,-,TRBJ2-1,TRBV4-1,TRBD2
TGTGCCAGCAGCTTAGTAGGCAGGGCTGAAGCTTTCTTT,CASSLVGRAEAFF,-,TRBJ1-1,TRBV7-2,-
TGTGCCAGCAGCTTAGGTGGGACTAGCTACGAGCAGTACTTC,CASSLGGTSYEQYF,-,TRBJ2-7,TRBV7-8,TRBD2
TGTGCCAGTAGTATTAGAAGCACTGAAGCTTTCTTT,CASSIRSTEAFF,-,TRBJ1-1,TRBV19,-
TGTGCCAGCATTTCTCTGACTAGCGGGAATGAGCAGTTCTTC,CASISLTSGNEQFF,-,TRBJ2-1,TRBV27,TRBD2
TGTGCCAGTAGTATTCAGGGTTCCCTCAAACGCGAGCAGTACTTC,CASSIQGSLKREQYF,-,TRBJ2-7,TRBV19,-
TGTGCCAGCTCACCTGATCGCGGGCGTACCTACGAGCAGTACTTC,CASSPDRGRTYEQYF,-,TRBJ2-7,TRBV18,-
TGCGCCAGCAGCTTGGGGGGCGGGAGAGGATCTGAGCAGTTCTTC,CASSLGGGRGSEQFF,-,TRBJ2-1,TRBV5-1,TRBD2
TGCGCCAGCAGCCAAGGCGGGACCCAGGGTGAGACCCAGTACTTC,CASSQGGTQGETQYF,once,TRBJ2-5,TRBV4-1,-
TGTGCCAGCAGGACAGGCACAGATACGCAGTATTTT,CASRTGTDTQYF,-,TRBJ2-3,TRBV2,-
TGTGCCAGCAGGATCAGACGGGGGGGGCGCTACACCTTC,CASRIRRGGRYTF,-,TRBJ1-2,TRBV28,-
TGTGCCAGCAGCTTAGCGGGACTAGTCTACGAGCAGTACTTC,CASSLAGLVYEQYF,-,TRBJ2-7,TRBV7-9,TRBD2
TGCGCCAGCAGCCAACCCCGGACTAGCGGATCAGATACGCAGTATTTT,CASSQPRTSGSDTQYF,-,TRBJ2-3,TRBV4-1,TRBD2